This TCR beta chain comes out of a study of cytomegalovirus exposure and HLA in healthy donors. Study summary: Genetic ancestry analysis placed approximately 79% of the 350 to 500 donors that were genotyped in the Caucasian-associated cluster.

13 Jbeta primers and 60 Vbeta primers were used for the PCR. The repertoire was sequenced with immunoSEQ multiplex PCR; TCRdb's copy has only in-frame clones and lacks some. The sample carries some 98,000 clones, about 81% recorded once. Of note for this clone: Antigen specificity is unknown.

Study findings and constraints: CMV antigen specificity of a few CMV-associated chains was confirmed in vitro. According to reports, the classifier identified cytomegalovirus status with high specificity and sensitivity. The availability of immune exposure information extended only to CMV serostatus.

Trimming removed 6 bases from V and 5 bases from J, with 7 bases in between. The CDR3 extends over 11 amino acids. The V gene's germline CDR1 is ENHRY and CDR2 SYGVKD. The source is a man aged 40-49 years in good health and CMV-seronegative. Source material: PBMCs. The chain links TRBV10-3 to TRBJ1-2; possibly TRBD1 for D (5 bases). The DNA for the CDR3 is TGTGCCATCAGGACAGATTATGGCTACACCTTC. It translates to CAIRTDYGYTF.